The sequence of this T cell receptor beta chain was determined in a study of monozygotic twins with inflammatory bowel disease. TCRdb reanalyzed the 5' RACE reads and collapses them to one entry per CDR3 protein, without DNA. This table lists about 160,000 distinct CDR3 sequences. CDR3 length equals 14 residues. Germline-derived CDR1 and CDR2 are ENHRY and SYGVKD. About this clonotype: Its cognate antigen is unknown.

Findings of the study overall: Researchers report that IBD patients shared fewer clonotypes with others than healthy twins, especially amid disease activity.

Whole-blood total RNA was extracted without T cell sorting. Sequencing was carried out using blood. V and J are TRBV10-3 and TRBJ2-5; TCRdb designates TRBD1, a call that cannot be tested without DNA. The sequence was obtained from a human donor with ulcerative colitis or Crohn's disease, or a healthy co-twin of an affected twin (not recorded which). This CDR3 is CAISLGTGKETQYF.